This T cell receptor beta chain comes out of a study of spatial heterogeneity in lung cancer. As to time point: blood at routine non-recurrence follow-up after resection. TCRdb re-called the 5' RACE reads through MiXCR, storing one row per CDR3 protein. The data hold more than 15,000 distinct CDR3 sequences, with roughly 6.3% observed a single time. This clonotype came up once. One base away lies a much larger clone, so this may be a sequencing read error. This clonotype was obtained from a male donor with early-stage non-small cell lung cancer. The sequencing here drew on PBMCs, taken at follow-up.

The CDR3 sequence is CASSLGQIYNGYTF. The CDR3 bases are TGCGCCAGCAGCCTAGGACAGATTTATAATGGCTACACCTTC. The chain joins TRBV4-3 to TRBJ1-2, with D perhaps TRBD1 (6 bases). V gave up 4 bases and J gave up 6 bases, with 15 bases separating them. Per the germline V gene, CDR1 is LGHNA and CDR2 is YSLEER. The CDR3 loop spans 14 amino acids.